The sequence of this T cell receptor beta chain was determined in a study of cytomegalovirus exposure and HLA in healthy donors. Comment on this clone: The antigen remains undetermined.

Donors came from a validation cohort of over 100 subjects, distinct from the first 666-subject cohort. Whole-study results and caveats: In vitro data verified three CMV-associated chains as specific for CMV antigens. With high specificity and sensitivity, the classifier reportedly diagnosed cytomegalovirus status.

Clones were sequenced by immunoSEQ multiplex PCR, and TCRdb holds only the in-frame ones, with some missing. The data contain approximately 180,000 clones, approximately 86% of them seen just once; the ten biggest clones take up 2% to 3%. The junction had 11 bases not matched to a gene; V was cut back by 8 bases and J by 6 bases. Germline V CDR1 and CDR2: MNHNY, SVGAGI (reference sequence). The CDR3 loop spans 14 amino acids. V is TRBV6-6 and J is TRBJ2-7, with 9 nucleotides matching TRBD1. This TCR came from a man between 18 and 35 years old in good health and CMV-seropositive. The sequenced sample consisted of PBMCs. CDR3 residues: CASYLTGQGSEQYF. The CDR3 DNA follows: TGTGCCAGCTACCTGACGGGACAGGGTAGCGAGCAGTACTTC.